This TCR beta chain stems from a study of T cell responses to AZD1222 COVID-19 vaccine. Germline lookup yields CDR1 SGHRS and CDR2 YFSETQ. CDR3 length: 14 residues. V was pared by 0 bases and J by 6 bases, with 10 bases between. Sequencing used immunoSEQ multiplex PCR; TCRdb keeps in-frame clones, though not all of them. The table has about 200,000 clones, 80% to 95% seen once. Study results and caveats: Repertoire collection took place solely once the T cell response had peaked. Most donors were white British and more were female, and clonal diversity was possibly underestimated. The study found Spike-specific TCR breadth and depth rose after two AZD1222 doses.

Second-dose groups at about 4 or about 12 weeks were pooled. Comment on this clone: The antigen is undetermined.

The clonotype originates from an adult who received the AZD1222 COVID-19 vaccine. Sequencing used peripheral blood, obtained 28 days after the second AZD1222 dose. The chain carries TRBV5-1 and TRBJ2-1; D might be TRBD2 (6 bases). The CDR3 DNA reads as TGCGCCAGCAGCTTGGCCCTAGCGCCCAATGAGCAGTTCTTC. It is translated as CASSLALAPNEQFF. Variable domain in full (rest from reference TRBV5-1 and TRBJ2-1): KAGVTQTPRYLIKTRGQQVTLSCSPISGHRSVSWYQQTPGQGLQFLFEYFSETQRNKGNFPGRFSGRQFSNSRSEMNVSTLELGDSALYLCASSLALAPNEQFFGPGTRLTVL.